This TCR beta chain was profiled in a study of blood T cells in healthy people across ages. Study results and limitations: In long-lived donors, naive CD4+ cell counts and diversity exceeded those of aged donors. Percentage of naive T cells showed a strong correlation with TCR beta diversity.

Every donor contributed around 10 milliliters of peripheral blood by blood draw. Next came a second PCR, run for roughly 6 to 11 cycles, which used a sample-barcoded 5' primer along with a J-beta primer mix. MiXCR, applied by TCRdb to the 5' RACE reads, yields one record per CDR3 protein. The sample consists of approximately 800,000 distinct CDR3 sequences, about 36% of them appearing once. A remark on this clonotype: Antigen specificity is unknown.

This CDR3 has 12 amino acids. Germline V gives CDR1 DFQATT, CDR2 SNEGSKA (reference sequence). The TCR originated in a man between 18 and 35 years old in good health. The sequenced material came from blood. The rearrangement links TRBV20-1 to TRBJ2-1; D is ambiguous. The assigned J gene may be wrong: the sequence end matches TRBJ2-7 better. The CDR3 loop is CSAKLSDNEQYF. The CDR3 coding sequence is TGCAGTGCGAAGTTATCCGACAATGAGCAGTACTTC.